This T cell receptor beta chain was captured in a study of cytomegalovirus exposure and HLA in healthy donors. The PCR ran on 60 Vbeta and 13 Jbeta primers. Clones were read by immunoSEQ multiplex PCR, and TCRdb kept only the in-frame ones, dropping some. The sample has about 95,000 clones; around four fifths are singletons. The TCR sequence derives from a man between 25 and 39 years old in good health and CMV-seropositive. Input material: PBMCs.

CDR3: CASRGQGPGQDFF. CDR3 bases: TGTGCCAGCAGGGGACAGGGCCCGGGACAGGATTTCTTT. The chain carries TRBV6-5 and TRBJ1-1; TRBD1 matches at 9 bases. Germline assignment: CDR1 MNHEY and CDR2 SVGAGI. The CDR3 runs to 13 residues. V gave up 6 bases and J gave up 13 bases; unmatched junction bases: 12.